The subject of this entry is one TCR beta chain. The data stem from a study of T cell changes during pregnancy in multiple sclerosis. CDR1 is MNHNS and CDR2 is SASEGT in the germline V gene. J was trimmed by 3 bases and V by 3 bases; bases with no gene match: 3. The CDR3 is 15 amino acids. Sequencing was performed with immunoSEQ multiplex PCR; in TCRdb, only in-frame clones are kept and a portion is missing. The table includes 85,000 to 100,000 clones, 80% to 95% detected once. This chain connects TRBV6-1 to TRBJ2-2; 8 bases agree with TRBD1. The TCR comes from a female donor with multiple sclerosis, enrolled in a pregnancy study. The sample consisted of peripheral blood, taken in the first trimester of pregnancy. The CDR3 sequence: CASSDTGGHTGELFF. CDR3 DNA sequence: TGTGCCAGCAGTGATACAGGGGGACACACCGGGGAGCTGTTTTTT.